These 19 T cell receptor beta chains share one sample of origin, sequenced in a study of tumor-infiltrating lymphocytes in primary liver carcinoma. Co-extraction yielded RNA and DNA from around 20-30 mg of unsorted bulk tissue. Total RNA amounting to around 530 ng was the source from which TCR beta cDNA was made with a constant-region primer. For TCR beta, libraries were produced by three nested multiplex PCR rounds using slightly modified ARM-PCR. The first two PCR rounds used TRBV1-TRBV30 primers with a Cbeta primer, 10 cycles each. TCRdb passed the multiplex PCR reads through MiXCR, listing each CDR3 protein once. The data show fewer than 90,000 distinct CDR3 sequences, 60% to 75% seen once. Material: liver tumor tissue from sampling region 1. Subset in this sample: tumor region T1, superior pole. The receptors here all came from a man aged 35-49 years with primary liver carcinoma and hepatitis B virus infection.

Comment on this clonotype: At one end the junction does not follow the germline gene, possibly because of a read error. This chain links TRBV28 with TRBJ2-1; D possibly corresponds to TRBD2 (6 bases). CDR1 MDHEN and CDR2 SYDVKM come from the germline V gene. The CDR3 is 16 residues long. Written as DNA, the CDR3 is TGTGCAAGCAGTCCTTCTCTCAGGAGGGTCTACAATGAGCAGTTCTTC. It encodes CASSPSLRRVYNEQFF.

With regard to this clonotype: As the CDR3 is not closed by the conserved phenylalanine or tryptophan, this likely results from a read error. The V call is TRBV29-1, the J call TRBJ1-1, with D perhaps matching TRBD1 (5 bases). Germline V lookup: CDR1 SQVTM, CDR2 ANQGSEA. The CDR3 has 9 residues. CDR3: CRVGQEAFL. Written as DNA, the CDR3 is TGCAGAGTTGGACAAGAAGCTTTCCTT.

In its sample, this clonotype was seen once. Without the conserved terminal phenylalanine or tryptophan, this CDR3 likely stems from a read error. The gene calls are TRBV11-2 and TRBJ2-1; D call uncertain. The CDR3 spans 12 residues. Trimming removed 8 bases from V and 4 bases from J, with 9 bases in between. From germline, CDR1 is SGHAT and CDR2 FQNNGV. The CDR3 DNA reads TGTGCCAGCGGCCCAGAGTACAATGAGCAGTTCATC. Protein: CASGPEYNEQFI.

Concerning this clonotype: A read error is possible here, since a much larger clone lies one base away. The chain joins TRBV10-3 to TRBJ2-1, with a possible D match to TRBD2 (5 bases). V was trimmed by 2 bases and J by 9 bases, leaving 11 bases between them. Germline V gives CDR1 ENHRY, CDR2 SYGVKD. This CDR3 spans 13 amino acids. The CDR3 nucleotides are TGTGCCATCAGTGAGCGCTCCGAGGGTGAGCAGTTCTTC. Translation: CAISERSEGEQFF.

This clonotype was seen a few times. The CDR3 region is CASSLMELSGAQETQYF. The CDR3 DNA follows: TGTGCCAGCAGTTTAATGGAACTTTCAGGGGCGCAAGAGACCCAGTACTTC. This chain links TRBV28 with TRBJ2-5; TRBD1 might be the D (6 bases). Germline CDR1 reads MDHEN; CDR2 reads SYDVKM. Between the trimmed V and J ends, which lost 2 bases and 2 bases, there was a span of 18 bases. This CDR3 is 17 amino acids long.

In its sample, this clonotype was seen once. This may stem from a read error, because a much larger clone lies one nucleotide away. The chain recombines TRBV12-3 or TRBV12-4 with TRBJ2-3, with TRBD2 matching 10 bases. The V and J ends lost 7 bases and 10 bases, in that order; junction bases with no gene match: 5. The CDR3 spans 12 residues. The CDR3 sequence: CASIPGLAAQYF. CDR3 DNA: TGTGCCAGCATACCTGGACTAGCGGCGCAGTATTTT.

This clonotype showed up just a few times. V usage is TRBV16 and J usage is TRBJ2-2, with D unresolved. V was trimmed by 1 base and J by 1 base, leaving 7 bases between them. The CDR3 sequence is 15 residues long. CDR1 and CDR2 (germline): KGHSY, FQNENV. The CDR3 DNA follows: TGTGCCAGCAGCCAATTGATTGGGAACACCGGGGAGCTGTTTTTT. The encoded protein is CASSQLIGNTGELFF.

With regard to this clonotype: A much bigger clone sits one base away, suggesting this may be a read error. The chain combines TRBV7-3 with TRBJ2-1; D may match TRBD1 or TRBD2 (5 bases each). The CDR3 length is 16 residues. Trimming removed 5 bases at V and 6 bases at J, with 20 bases between. The germline CDR1 and CDR2 sequences are SGHTA and FQGTGA. CDR3: CASSPRRGPIGNEQFF. Here the CDR3 DNA reads TGTGCCAGCAGCCCCCGCCGGGGCCCCATTGGCAATGAGCAGTTCTTC.

CDR3 loop: CASSTRTSYEQYF. CDR3 nucleotides: TGTGCCAGCAGCACACGGACTAGTTACGAGCAGTACTTC. This chain links TRBV7-2 with TRBJ2-7; TRBD2 matches at 7 bases. Unmatched junction bases numbered 5, after V lost 5 bases and J lost 4 bases. CDR1 is SGHTA, CDR2 FQGNSA, per germline. This CDR3 is 13 amino acids long.

The V gene is TRBV11-2, the J gene TRBJ2-1; TRBD2 agrees at 10 bases. Germline V CDR1 and CDR2: SGHAT, FQNNGV. This CDR3 has 15 amino acids. With 5 bases clipped from V and 9 bases from J, the junction kept 10 bases outside the gene matches. The chain's CDR3 is CASSPSGRAGIEQFF. The CDR3 DNA follows: TGTGCCAGCAGCCCAAGCGGGAGGGCCGGGATTGAGCAGTTCTTC.

This clonotype was seen more than once but under ten times. J is TRBJ2-2 and V is TRBV9, with 9 bases lining up with TRBD1. V was clipped by 0 bases and J by 3 bases; unmatched bases: 3. The CDR3 runs to 16 residues. Germline CDR1 reads SGDLS; CDR2 reads YYNGEE. This CDR3 is CASSVGTGADTGELFF. In nucleotides, the CDR3 is TGTGCCAGCAGCGTAGGGACAGGGGCGGACACCGGGGAGCTGTTTTTT.

On this clonotype itself: Relative to the germline gene, one junction end is altered; a read error may explain this. CDR3 sequence: CAVSESVASYEQCF. The CDR3 coding sequence is TGTGCCGTCAGTGAGTCCGTAGCCTCCTACGAGCAGTGCTTC. The rearrangement uses TRBV10-3 and TRBJ2-7; D is undetermined. The CDR3 loop spans 14 amino acids. CDR1 is ENHRY and CDR2 is SYGVKD in the germline V gene.

This clonotype was seen just once. Its ends do not fully match the called genes, so a read error is possible. The chain has TRBV5-4 and TRBJ2-1; possible D gene TRBD2, 6 bases. The CDR3 runs to 15 residues. Germline V gene lookup returns CDR1 SGHNT and CDR2 YYREEE (reference sequence). CDR3 DNA sequence: TGTGCCAGCAACGATCGACTTGCGGGGTACAATGAGCTGTTCTTC. This sequence encodes CASNDRLAGYNELFF.

V and J are TRBV29-1 and TRBJ2-3, with 7 bases identical to TRBD1. The CDR3 has 12 residues. The J segment lost 4 bases and the V segment lost 3 bases, leaving 1 base of the junction unmatched. Germline values: CDR1 SQVTM, CDR2 ANQGSEA. The CDR3 region has the DNA TGCAGCGTTGATGGGACAGCAGATACGCAGTATTTT. It codes for CSVDGTADTQYF.

Comments on this clonotype: The junction does not match germline at one end; this may be a read error. The rearrangement uses TRBV6-2 or TRBV6-3 and TRBJ2-1; 8 nucleotides match TRBD2. The CDR3 is made up of 16 amino acids. Germline V lookup: CDR1 MNHEY, CDR2 SVGEGT. CDR3 region: CASSITGGVFFNEHIF. Here the CDR3 DNA reads TGTGCCAGCAGTATAACGGGAGGGGTTTTCTTTAATGAGCATATCTTC.

This clonotype was observed a few times. Germline is not matched at one junction end, which may reflect a read error. The V gene is TRBV20-1, the J gene TRBJ1-6; weak D call: TRBD1 (6 bases). The CDR3 is 12 residues long. Germline CDR1 DFQATT, CDR2 SNEGSKA (reference sequence). CDR3 bases: TGCAGTGCTGGAGAGGGGGTTAAAGGCCTCCACTTT. Its translation is CSAGEGVKGLHF.

In its sample, this clonotype was seen many times. The chain is built from TRBV30 and TRBJ2-7; 8 positions agree with TRBD2. Trimming at V came to 0 bases and at J to 4 bases, leaving 8 bases not matched to a gene. Germline V CDR1 and CDR2: GTSNPN, SVGIG (reference sequence). The CDR3 has 15 residues. The CDR3 spells CAWSVPASGFYEQYF. The CDR3, as DNA: TGTGCCTGGAGTGTTCCGGCTAGCGGGTTTTACGAGCAGTACTTC.

In this sample, this clonotype turned up a few times. A much larger clone lies one base from this, so it may be a read error. The V call is TRBV7-8, the J call TRBJ2-3, with D unresolved. The CDR3 is 14 amino acids. CDR1 and CDR2 from the germline V gene are SGHVS and FQNEAQ. In DNA, the CDR3 is TGTGCCAGCAGCTTAGCGAGAGGCACAGATACGCTGTATTTT. Translation gives CASSLARGTDTLYF. The full variable domain, completed using reference TRBV7-8 and TRBJ2-3, is GAGVSQSPRYKVAKRGQDVALRCDPISGHVSLFWYQQALGQGPEFLTYFQNEAQLDKSGLPSDRFFAERPEGSVSTLKIQRTQQEDSAVYLCASSLARGTDTLYFGPGTRLTVL.

This clonotype has ten or more counts. This CDR3 reads CASSLIVGSASEQYF. Written as DNA, the CDR3 is TGTGCCAGCAGCTTAATAGTCGGGAGTGCCAGCGAGCAGTACTTC. V and J are TRBV7-9 and TRBJ2-7, with a weak D call TRBD2 (6 bases). This CDR3 is 15 amino acids long. Trimming cost V 2 bases and J 6 bases, with 17 bases left between them. The V gene's germline CDR1 is SEHNR and CDR2 FQNEAQ (reference sequence).